The TCR beta chain described here comes from a study of blood T cell repertoires in COVID-19. Assay: immunoSEQ multiplex PCR; the TCRdb copy retains only in-frame clones and omits some. The data hold more than 45,000 clones, with nearly 85% observed a single time. This CDR3 contains 13 residues. Germline values: CDR1 ENHRY, CDR2 SYGVKD. V lost 0 bases to trimming and J lost 7 bases, with 9 bases between them. This clone came up a few times. The chain carries TRBV10-3 and TRBJ1-2; D is uncertain. The sample was peripheral blood. This receptor was identified in a man older than 75 in a cohort sampled during active COVID-19. Here the CDR3 reads CAISESGQFGYTF. The CDR3 DNA sequence: TGTGCCATCAGTGAGTCTGGGCAGTTTGGCTACACCTTC.